This T cell receptor beta chain was sequenced in a study of cytomegalovirus exposure and HLA in healthy donors. Study details: About 85 million unique TCRs from HLA-typed donors were held in an early release of data. General study points: Later analysis associated a missense DCLRE1C variant with TCR beta V- and J-gene trimming. For presence/absence analyses, sequencing depth was assumed to be roughly uniform across donors. Data from an earlier analysis indicated that most TCR beta V segments were productive either about 90% or about 30% of the time.

On this clone: Its target is not known.

60 Vbeta and 13 Jbeta primers were used in PCR. Repertoires were generated with immunoSEQ multiplex PCR, while TCRdb's copy carries only in-frame clones and drops some. The sample lists approximately 120,000 clones; over 60% were seen once. Germline V gene data show CDR1 as SGHKS and CDR2 as YYEKEE (reference sequence). This CDR3 contains 14 residues. V lost 4 bases and J lost 3, with 13 bases in between. V is TRBV5-5 and J is TRBJ2-5; a weak D match, TRBD1 (6 bases). This clonotype was sampled from a man over 45 in good health and CMV-seronegative. The sequenced sample consisted of PBMCs. The CDR3 DNA follows: TGTGCCAGCAGCCGTGAGTCAGGGGAAGAGACCCAGTACTTC. Translated, it gives CASSRESGEETQYF. Supplemented by reference TRBV5-5 and TRBJ2-5, the full variable domain reads DAGVTQSPTHLIKTRGQQVTLRCSPISGHKSVSWYQQVLGQGPQFIFQYYEKEERGRGNFPDRFSARQFPNYSSELNVNALLLGDSALYLCASSRESGEETQYFGPGTRLLVL.